This T cell receptor (beta chain) was observed in a study of blood T cells in healthy people across ages. Primed by a sample-barcoded 5' primer and a J-beta primer mix, a second PCR proceeded for about 6 to 11 cycles. Via MiXCR, TCRdb re-called the 5' RACE reads, giving one row per CDR3 protein. The profile shows about 1.4 million distinct CDR3 sequences, 45% to 70% of them singletons. They isolated at least 6 million PBMCs from each sample. Trimming left V 7 bases short and J 3 bases short, with 10 bases between. The germline gives CDR1 MNHNS, CDR2 SASEGT. This CDR3 has 12 amino acids. Only a few counts were recorded for this clonotype.

The V and J genes are TRBV6-1 and TRBJ2-7, with a possible D match to TRBD1 (5 bases). The specimen was blood. This sequence originates from a man between 18 and 29 years old in good health. As DNA, the CDR3 is TGTGCCAGCACGGACATTCGCTACGAGCAGTACTTC. The encoded protein is CASTDIRYEQYF.